The 9 T cell receptor beta chains in this list originate from one sample, sequenced in a study of T cells in Graves' hyperthyroidism and ophthalmopathy (dated by TCRdb to between 2019 and 2020). Libraries came from multiplex PCR. Sequencing took place on an Illumina HiSeq 2000. The TCR beta CDR3 regions were amplified from RNA transcripts. For the first round of RT-PCR on the TCR CDR3, the HTBI primer set was used together with the Qiagen OneStep RT-PCR kit. TCRdb passed the public sequencing reads through fastp at Q25 and MiXCR, retaining productive beta sequences. CDR3 protein duplicates are merged, each entry listing the most common genes and DNA. Across this sample there are under 450,000 distinct CDR3 sequences, with less than 20% seen only once. The top ten hold around 7.3% of the sample. Sequenced material: blood. These TCRs come from a woman aged 18-29 years with Graves' hyperthyroidism.

This clonotype was picked up many times. The chain carries TRBV7-3 and TRBJ2-2; possibly TRBD2 for D (5 bases). Germline assignment: CDR1 SGHTA and CDR2 FQGTGA. This CDR3 is built from 13 residues. V dropped 6 bases and J dropped 7 bases, with 12 bases sitting between them. CDR3 bases: TGTGCCAGCAGAAAAGGGAGAGTCGGGGAGCTGTTTTTT. It is translated as CASRKGRVGELFF.

The rearrangement joins TRBV19 to TRBJ1-1; D ambiguous. This CDR3 is 12 amino acids long. Germline CDR1 is LNHDA and CDR2 is SQIVND (reference sequence). With 10 bases removed from V and 5 bases from J, the gap between germline ends came to 14 bases. In DNA, the CDR3 is TGTGCCATAGGGCCGGGCAATACTGAAGCTTTCTTT. This translates into CAIGPGNTEAFF.

Here the CDR3 DNA reads TGCAGTGCTAGGGGTCGCATGTACGAGCAGTACTTC. Protein: CSARGRMYEQYF. This chain connects TRBV20-1 to TRBJ2-7; unclear D gene. Germline CDR1 and CDR2: DFQATT and SNEGSKA (reference sequence). The CDR3 is made up of 12 amino acids. The V gene lost 3 bases and the J gene lost 4 bases, with 10 bases spanning the gap.

In this sample, this clonotype turned up many times. The chain recombines TRBV20-1 with TRBJ2-2; 11 nucleotides match TRBD1. J lost 3 bases, V lost 6 bases, and 3 bases had no gene match. Germline V gene sequence: CDR1 DFQATT, CDR2 SNEGSKA (reference sequence). The CDR3 contains 14 residues. CDR3 sequence: CSAPGQGDTGELFF. For the CDR3, the DNA is TGCAGTGCCCCGGGACAGGGGGACACCGGGGAGCTGTTTTTT.

This clonotype was recorded many times. V gene TRBV27 combines with J gene TRBJ1-1; 10 bases map to TRBD1. Trimming removed 4 bases from V and 3 bases from J; junction bases left unmatched: 11. The CDR3 consists of 17 residues. CDR1 is MNHEY and CDR2 is SMNVEV in the germline V gene (reference sequence). CDR3 nucleotide sequence: TGTGCCAGCAGTTCTCGACAGGGGGCGATCGTGGACACTGAAGCTTTCTTT. Translated, it gives CASSSRQGAIVDTEAFF.

This clonotype occurred a few times. A read error is possible here, since a much larger clone lies one base away. The CDR3 loop reads CASSVSRAPFNEQFF. The CDR3 DNA is TGTGCCAGCAGCGTCTCCAGAGCTCCCTTCAATGAGCAGTTCTTC. The J gene is TRBJ2-1, the V gene TRBV9; D is unclear. The CDR3 extends over 15 amino acids. Germline values: CDR1 SGDLS, CDR2 YYNGEE. Trimming took off 2 bases at V and 6 bases at J, with 15 bases between the two ends.

This clonotype was picked up many times. The rearrangement uses TRBV28 and TRBJ2-7; D perhaps matches TRBD1 (5 bases). There are 14 residues in the CDR3. Between the trimmed V and J ends, which lost 4 bases and 3 bases, there was a span of 13 bases. CDR1 and CDR2 (germline): MDHEN, SYDVKM. The CDR3 here is CASSSDSTNYEQYF. DNA of the CDR3: TGTGCCAGCAGTTCTGACAGCACTAACTACGAGCAGTACTTC.

This clonotype showed up many times. The chain employs TRBV19 and TRBJ1-5, with D unclear. Germline V gene data show CDR1 as LNHDA and CDR2 as SQIVND (reference sequence). CDR3 length: 16 amino acids. V was cut by 3 bases and J by 0 bases, with 12 bases left in between. As DNA, the CDR3 is TGTGCCAGTAGTATGTACCGCCCTTATAGCAATCAGCCCCAGCATTTT. This encodes CASSMYRPYSNQPQHF.

There are many counts of this clonotype. The chain joins TRBV6-1 to TRBJ2-6, with D hard to call. The V end was cut by 0 bases, the J end by 0 bases, with 15 bases between. CDR3 length: 19 residues. Germline assignment: CDR1 MNHNS and CDR2 SASEGT. The CDR3 region is CASSEAPFESDSGANVLTF. CDR3 sequence (DNA): TGTGCCAGCAGTGAAGCACCGTTTGAATCCGACTCTGGGGCCAACGTCCTGACTTTC.